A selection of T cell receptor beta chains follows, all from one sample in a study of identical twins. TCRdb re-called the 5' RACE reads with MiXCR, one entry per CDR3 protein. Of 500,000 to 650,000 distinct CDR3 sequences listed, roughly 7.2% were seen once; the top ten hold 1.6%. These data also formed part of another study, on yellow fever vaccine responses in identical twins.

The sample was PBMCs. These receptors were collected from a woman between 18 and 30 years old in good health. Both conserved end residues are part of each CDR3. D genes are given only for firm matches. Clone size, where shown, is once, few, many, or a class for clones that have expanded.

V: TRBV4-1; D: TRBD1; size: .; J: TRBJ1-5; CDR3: CASSQDGQENQPQHF; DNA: TGCGCCAGCAGCCAAGACGGACAGGAAAATCAGCCCCAGCATTTT
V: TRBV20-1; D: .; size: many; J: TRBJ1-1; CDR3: CSARLESTEAFF; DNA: TGCAGTGCTAGATTGGAATCCACTGAAGCTTTCTTT
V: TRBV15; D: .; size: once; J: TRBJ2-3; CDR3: CATSREASITVTQYF; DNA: TGTGCCACCAGCAGAGAGGCAAGCATCACAGTTACGCAGTATTTT
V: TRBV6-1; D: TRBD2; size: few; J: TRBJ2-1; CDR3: CASSKLAGGNNEQFF; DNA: TGTGCCAGCAGTAAGCTAGCGGGAGGTAACAATGAGCAGTTCTTC
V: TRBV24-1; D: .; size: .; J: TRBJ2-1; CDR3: CATSDLPGANEQFF; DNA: TGTGCCACCAGTGATTTGCCGGGAGCGAATGAGCAGTTCTTC
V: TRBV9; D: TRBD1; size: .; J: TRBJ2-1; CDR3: CASTRGTGGSGGEQFF; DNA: TGTGCCAGCACCCGAGGGACAGGAGGGAGTGGGGGGGAGCAGTTCTTC
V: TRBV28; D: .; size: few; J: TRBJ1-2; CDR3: CASKTVNYGYTF; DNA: TGTGCCAGCAAGACAGTAAACTATGGCTACACCTTC
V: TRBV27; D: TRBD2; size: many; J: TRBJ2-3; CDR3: CASSLWGGVTDTQYF; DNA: TGTGCCAGCAGTTTATGGGGGGGGGTTACAGATACGCAGTATTTT
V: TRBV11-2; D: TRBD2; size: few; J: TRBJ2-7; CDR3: CASSLGLAGDHEQYF; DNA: TGTGCCAGCAGCTTAGGACTAGCGGGAGACCACGAGCAGTACTTC
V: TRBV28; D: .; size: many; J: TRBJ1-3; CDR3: CASSPGQRTSGNTIYF; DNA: TGTGCCAGCAGTCCCGGACAGCGGACCTCTGGAAACACCATATATTTT
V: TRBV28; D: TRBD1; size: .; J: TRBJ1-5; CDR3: CASRGGDRGNQPQHF; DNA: TGTGCCAGCAGAGGCGGGGACAGGGGTAATCAGCCCCAGCATTTT
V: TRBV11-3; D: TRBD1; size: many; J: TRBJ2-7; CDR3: CASSLAGDSYEQYF; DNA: TGTGCCAGCAGCTTAGCAGGGGACAGCTACGAGCAGTACTTC
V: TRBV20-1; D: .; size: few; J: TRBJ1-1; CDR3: CSARDSQGTEAFF; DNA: TGCAGTGCTAGAGATTCGCAGGGCACTGAAGCTTTCTTT
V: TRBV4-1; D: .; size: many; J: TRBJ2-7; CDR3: CASSQEWGYEQYF; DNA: TGCGCCAGCAGCCAAGAATGGGGGTACGAGCAGTACTTC
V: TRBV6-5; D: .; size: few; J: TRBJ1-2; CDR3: CASSYSPGLNYGYTF; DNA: TGTGCCAGCAGTTACTCACCAGGGCTGAACTATGGCTACACCTTC
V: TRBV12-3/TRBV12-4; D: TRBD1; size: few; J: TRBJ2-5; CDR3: CASSFLGLGQKETQYF; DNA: TGTGCCAGCAGTTTTTTGGGTTTGGGACAGAAAGAGACCCAGTACTTC
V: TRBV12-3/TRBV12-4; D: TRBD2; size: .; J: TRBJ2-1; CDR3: CASKRTSGDSYNEQFF; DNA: TGTGCCAGCAAAAGGACTAGCGGAGACTCCTACAATGAGCAGTTCTTC
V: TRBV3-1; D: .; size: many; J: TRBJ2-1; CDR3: CASSQDMGVEQFF; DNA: TGTGCCAGCAGCCAAGACATGGGGGTTGAGCAGTTCTTC
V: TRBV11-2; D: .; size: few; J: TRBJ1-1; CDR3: CASSLIGNTEAFF; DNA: TGTGCCAGCAGCCTGATTGGTAACACTGAAGCTTTCTTT
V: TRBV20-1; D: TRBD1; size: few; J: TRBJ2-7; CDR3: CSARDLQGAFYEQYF; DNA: TGCAGTGCTAGAGATCTACAGGGGGCTTTCTACGAGCAGTACTTC
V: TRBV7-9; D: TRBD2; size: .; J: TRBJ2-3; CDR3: CASRLAGGQDTQYF; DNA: TGTGCCAGCAGATTAGCGGGAGGGCAAGATACGCAGTATTTT
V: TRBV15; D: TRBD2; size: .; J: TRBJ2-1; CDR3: CATSRDGGGYNEQFF; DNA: TGTGCCACCAGCAGAGACGGCGGGGGGTACAATGAGCAGTTCTTC
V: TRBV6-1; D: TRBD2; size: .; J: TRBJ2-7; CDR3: CASSEYFRVLQAGWYEQYF; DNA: TGTGCCAGCAGTGAATATTTCCGGGTCCTTCAAGCGGGATGGTACGAGCAGTACTTC
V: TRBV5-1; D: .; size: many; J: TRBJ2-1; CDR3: CASSLAQTGGEQFF; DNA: TGCGCCAGCAGCTTGGCCCAGACAGGAGGTGAGCAGTTCTTC
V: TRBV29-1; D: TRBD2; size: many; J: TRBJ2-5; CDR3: CSVERGRQETQYF; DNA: TGCAGCGTTGAACGCGGGAGGCAAGAGACCCAGTACTTC
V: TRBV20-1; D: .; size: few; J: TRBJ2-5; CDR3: CSARSGTEHQETQYF; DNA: TGCAGTGCTAGATCCGGAACAGAGCACCAAGAGACCCAGTACTTC
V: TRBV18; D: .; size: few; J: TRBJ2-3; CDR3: CASSQVGGDTQYF; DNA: TGTGCCAGCTCCCAAGTCGGGGGAGATACGCAGTATTTT
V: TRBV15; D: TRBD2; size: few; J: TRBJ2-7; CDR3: CATSRELGGHEQYF; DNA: TGTGCCACCAGCAGAGAGTTGGGAGGGCACGAGCAGTACTTC
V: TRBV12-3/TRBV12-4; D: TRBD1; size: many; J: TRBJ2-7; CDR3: CASSLTPTGGGEQYF; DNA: TGTGCCAGCAGTTTAACCCCGACAGGGGGCGGCGAGCAGTACTTC
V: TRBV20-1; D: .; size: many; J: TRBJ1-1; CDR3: CSAREPGRDTEAFF; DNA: TGCAGTGCTAGAGAGCCAGGGAGGGACACTGAAGCTTTCTTT
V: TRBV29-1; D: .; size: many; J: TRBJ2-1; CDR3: CSVDGSEQFF; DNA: TGCAGCGTTGATGGGAGTGAGCAGTTCTTC
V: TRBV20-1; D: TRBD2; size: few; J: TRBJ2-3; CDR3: CSASSLAGVLADTQYF; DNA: TGCAGTGCTAGTTCCTTAGCGGGGGTATTAGCAGATACGCAGTATTTT
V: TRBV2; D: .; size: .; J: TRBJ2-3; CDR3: CASSEDSSGDTQYF; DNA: TGTGCCAGCAGTGAGGACAGCTCTGGAGATACGCAGTATTTT
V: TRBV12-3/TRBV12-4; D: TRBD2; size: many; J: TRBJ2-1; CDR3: CASSLTGGLFNEQFF; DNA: TGTGCCAGCAGTTTAACGGGGGGTCTTTTCAATGAGCAGTTCTTC
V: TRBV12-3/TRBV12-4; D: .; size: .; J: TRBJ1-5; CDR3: CASTLGQNNQPQHF; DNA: TGTGCCAGCACCCTAGGACAGAACAATCAGCCCCAGCATTTT
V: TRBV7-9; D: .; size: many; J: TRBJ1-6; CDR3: CASSSQTRSDSPLHF; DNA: TGTGCCAGCAGCTCCCAGACAAGGTCGGATTCACCCCTCCACTTT
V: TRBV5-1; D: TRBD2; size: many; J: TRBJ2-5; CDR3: CASSLPSGSQETQYF; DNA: TGCGCCAGCAGCTTGCCTAGCGGATCCCAAGAGACCCAGTACTTC
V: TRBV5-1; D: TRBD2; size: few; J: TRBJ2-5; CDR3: CASSRTSKEETQYF; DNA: TGCGCCAGCAGCCGGACTAGCAAGGAGGAGACCCAGTACTTC
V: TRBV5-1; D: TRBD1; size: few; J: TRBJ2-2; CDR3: CASSLADRGVGELFF; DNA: TGCGCCAGCAGCTTGGCCGACAGGGGGGTCGGGGAGCTGTTTTTT
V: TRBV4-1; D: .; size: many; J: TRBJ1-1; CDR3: CASSQTQSLNTEAFF; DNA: TGCGCCAGCAGCCAAACACAGTCGTTGAACACTGAAGCTTTCTTT
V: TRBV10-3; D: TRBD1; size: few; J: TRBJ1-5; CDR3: CAISPGQGDQPQHF; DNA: TGTGCCATCAGTCCGGGACAGGGCGATCAGCCCCAGCATTTT
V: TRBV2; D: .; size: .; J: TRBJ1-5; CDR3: CASSGQNAENQPQHF; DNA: TGTGCCAGCAGTGGACAGAATGCAGAAAATCAGCCCCAGCATTTT
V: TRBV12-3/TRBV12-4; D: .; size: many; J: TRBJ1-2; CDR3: CASSFRVRDGYTF; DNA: TGTGCCAGCAGTTTTAGGGTCCGGGATGGCTACACCTTC
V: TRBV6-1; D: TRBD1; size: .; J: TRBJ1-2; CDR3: CASSESVQGANNYGYTF; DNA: TGTGCCAGCAGTGAATCCGTACAGGGGGCTAACAACTATGGCTACACCTTC
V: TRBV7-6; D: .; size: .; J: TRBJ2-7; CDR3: CASSPRPSWYEQYF; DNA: TGTGCCAGCAGCCCCCGGCCTAGTTGGTACGAGCAGTACTTC
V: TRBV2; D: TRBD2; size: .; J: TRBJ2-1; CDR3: CASRTTWLAGDNEQFF; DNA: TGTGCCAGCAGGACCACCTGGCTAGCGGGAGACAATGAGCAGTTCTTC
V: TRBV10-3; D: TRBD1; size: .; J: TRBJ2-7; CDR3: CAISETGRGIGEQYF; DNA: TGTGCCATCAGTGAAACGGGCAGGGGGATAGGCGAGCAGTACTTC
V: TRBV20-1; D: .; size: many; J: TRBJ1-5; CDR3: CSASDWGRSNQPQHF; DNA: TGCAGTGCTAGTGATTGGGGACGTAGCAATCAGCCCCAGCATTTT
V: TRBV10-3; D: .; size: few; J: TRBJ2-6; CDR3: CATSDQTVSAGANVLTF; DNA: TGTGCCACCTCCGATCAGACGGTTTCCGCGGGGGCCAACGTCCTGACTTTC
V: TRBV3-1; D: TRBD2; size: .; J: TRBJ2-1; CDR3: CASRPSGRNNEQFF; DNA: TGTGCCAGCAGGCCTAGCGGGAGAAACAATGAGCAGTTCTTC
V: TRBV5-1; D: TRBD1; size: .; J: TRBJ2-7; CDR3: CASSATGIGQYF; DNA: TGCGCCAGCAGCGCGACAGGGATCGGGCAGTACTTC
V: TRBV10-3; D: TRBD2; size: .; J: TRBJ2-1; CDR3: CAISEVASGRANHNEQFF; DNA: TGTGCCATCAGTGAAGTTGCGAGCGGGAGGGCCAATCACAATGAGCAGTTCTTC
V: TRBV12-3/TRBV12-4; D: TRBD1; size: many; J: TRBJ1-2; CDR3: CASSLGTGRGTNYGYTF; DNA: TGTGCCAGCAGTCTAGGGACAGGGAGGGGTACTAACTATGGCTACACCTTC
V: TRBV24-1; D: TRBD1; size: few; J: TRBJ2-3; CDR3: CATSDPQGPATDTQYF; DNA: TGTGCCACCAGTGACCCACAGGGGCCCGCCACAGATACGCAGTATTTT
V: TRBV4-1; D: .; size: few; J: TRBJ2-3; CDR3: CASSFVRTDTQYF; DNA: TGCGCCAGCAGCTTTGTCCGCACAGATACGCAGTATTTT